Listed below are T cell receptor beta chains from one sample, sequenced in a study of identical twins' blood T cells. TCRdb itself ran the 5' RACE reads through MiXCR, one entry per CDR3 protein. The sample yields fewer than 450,000 distinct CDR3 sequences, under 30% seen once. The sequenced material came from PBMCs. Receptor source: a woman aged 18-49 years in good health. Both conserved end residues are part of each CDR3. The D gene is left open where the match is weak. A row's size may be missing; if present it is once, few, many or a size class.

cdr3_length	v_call	d_call	j_call	clone_size	cdr3_nt	cdr3_aa
16	TRBV28	-	TRBJ2-3	few	TGTGCCAGCAGTTTAGCGGGGGCCGAGGGCACAGATACGCAGTATTTT	CASSLAGAEGTDTQYF
15	TRBV11-2	TRBD2	TRBJ2-1	many	TGTGCCTCACGGGGAGCGGGGAGCTCCTACAATGAGCAGTTCTTC	CASRGAGSSYNEQFF
14	TRBV9	-	TRBJ1-4	many	TGTGCCAGCAGCGTAGGGGGGTTTGATGAAAAACTGTTTTTT	CASSVGGFDEKLFF
15	TRBV6-6	-	TRBJ2-2	few	TGTGCCAGCATCTTCGGGGCAGGGCAGGCCGGGGAGCTGTTTTTT	CASIFGAGQAGELFF
14	TRBV4-2	TRBD1	TRBJ1-5	few	TGTGCCAGCAGCCAGGGACAGCTCAATCAGCCCCAGCATTTT	CASSQGQLNQPQHF
13	TRBV19	-	TRBJ2-7	-	TGTGCCAGTAGTATGGGGTCACAGGTCGAGCAGTACTTC	CASSMGSQVEQYF
17	TRBV5-1	TRBD2	TRBJ2-7	few	TGCGCCAGCAGCTTGGGTGGGAGCGGGAGAGGATCCTACGAGCAGTACTTC	CASSLGGSGRGSYEQYF
16	TRBV4-1	-	TRBJ2-7	many	TGCGCCAGCAGCCAAGATCATGTAAAGCTAGCCTACGAGCAGTACTTC	CASSQDHVKLAYEQYF
14	TRBV19	-	TRBJ1-2	many	TGTGCCAGCTTCCGTGGGGCGGAAAACTATGGCTACACCTTC	CASFRGAENYGYTF
14	TRBV2	TRBD1	TRBJ1-2	few	TGTGCCAGCAGTGAACAGGGGGTTCGGTATGGCTACACCTTC	CASSEQGVRYGYTF
13	TRBV6-1	-	TRBJ1-3	many	TGTGCCAGCAGCTCAGGGGTTGGAAACACCATATATTTT	CASSSGVGNTIYF
15	TRBV2	-	TRBJ2-2	-	TGTGCCAGCAAGGCCAATGTTGGTCGGGCCGGGGAGCTGTTTTTT	CASKANVGRAGELFF
14	TRBV7-2	-	TRBJ1-4	-	TGTGCCAGCAGCTTAAGTCCCGGAGGAGAAAAACTGTTTTTT	CASSLSPGGEKLFF
15	TRBV20-1	-	TRBJ1-6	-	TGCAGTGCTAGAGAATTCGGGGGGGAAGACTCACCCCTCCACTTT	CSAREFGGEDSPLHF
14	TRBV10-3	-	TRBJ2-5	-	TGTGCCATCAGCCGACATGGTTCGGAAGAGACCCAGTACTTC	CAISRHGSEETQYF
14	TRBV9	-	TRBJ1-2	-	TGTGCCAGCAGCGTAGGGGACCCTAACTATGGCTACACCTTC	CASSVGDPNYGYTF
12	TRBV6-6	TRBD2	TRBJ2-1	-	TGTACCAGCGGGAGGTACTACAATGAGCAGTTCTTC	CTSGRYYNEQFF
12	TRBV7-9	-	TRBJ2-2	-	TGTGCCAGCAGCTTTTCATCCGGGGAGCTGTTTTTT	CASSFSSGELFF
15	TRBV12-3/TRBV12-4	TRBD2	TRBJ2-2	-	TGTGCCAGCAGTTTGATGGCGGGAGTTTCCGGGGAGCTGTTTTTT	CASSLMAGVSGELFF
16	TRBV7-3	-	TRBJ2-1	-	TGTGCCAGCAGCTTAAATCGGCAGGGACGTATTAATGAGCAGTTCTTC	CASSLNRQGRINEQFF
13	TRBV6-1	-	TRBJ1-1	few	TGTGCCAGCAGTTCTCAGGGGCGCACTGAAGCTTTCTTT	CASSSQGRTEAFF
13	TRBV19	TRBD1	TRBJ1-1	-	TGTGCCAGTGGCCGGACAGGGGTGACTGAAGCTTTCTTT	CASGRTGVTEAFF
12	TRBV20-1	-	TRBJ2-1	few	TGCAGTGCTAGAAGACGGCAGGATGAGCAGTTCTTC	CSARRRQDEQFF
13	TRBV20-1	TRBD2	TRBJ2-3	-	TGCAGTGCTAGTAGCGGGGTCACAGATACGCAGTATTTT	CSASSGVTDTQYF
15	TRBV6-4	-	TRBJ2-3	-	TGTGCCAGCAGTGCCGACAGTGGAACCACAGATACGCAGTATTTT	CASSADSGTTDTQYF
12	TRBV20-1	TRBD2	TRBJ2-3	few	TGCAGTGTGCGGGGGGGGGCAGATACGCAGTATTTT	CSVRGGADTQYF
15	TRBV7-9	-	TRBJ1-5	-	TGTGCCAGCAGCTCACAGAGGGATAGCAATCAACCCCAGCATTTT	CASSSQRDSNQPQHF
14	TRBV10-3	TRBD2	TRBJ2-7	-	TGTGCCATCAATTCAGGACTAGGGTACGTCGAGCAGTACTTC	CAINSGLGYVEQYF
14	TRBV6-5	TRBD1	TRBJ1-5	many	TGTGCCAGCAGTACCGGACAGGTAAATCAGCCCCAGCATTTT	CASSTGQVNQPQHF
15	TRBV5-1	-	TRBJ1-1	many	TGCGCCAGCAGCCGCCTAGGCTCAGGGAACACTGAAGCTTTCTTT	CASSRLGSGNTEAFF
20	TRBV3-1	-	TRBJ2-3	many	TGTGCCAGCAGCCAAGGGTCTCAATTAGGGACTCCCGCACATCCAGATACGCAGTATTTT	CASSQGSQLGTPAHPDTQYF
15	TRBV9	-	TRBJ2-2	-	TGTGCCAGCAGGTCTACAAGTAAGAACACCGGGGAGCTGTTTTTT	CASRSTSKNTGELFF
13	TRBV20-1	-	TRBJ2-1	-	TGCAGTGCTTCCCGTAGCGATTACAATAAGCAGTTCTTC	CSASRSDYNKQFF
12	TRBV10-3	-	TRBJ1-5	-	TGTGCCATCCAGGACGGGTATCAGCCCCACCATTTT	CAIQDGYQPHHF
12	TRBV20-1	-	TRBJ1-1	-	TGCAGTGCTAGTCGAGAGAACACTGAAGCTTTCTTT	CSASRENTEAFF
14	TRBV9	-	TRBJ1-3	few	TGTGCCAGCAGCGTAGCGACCTCTGGAAACACCATATATTTT	CASSVATSGNTIYF
16	TRBV3-1	-	TRBJ1-1	-	TGTGCCAGCAGCCAAGATCCGTACGGCAGGTCCACTGAAGCTTTCTTT	CASSQDPYGRSTEAFF